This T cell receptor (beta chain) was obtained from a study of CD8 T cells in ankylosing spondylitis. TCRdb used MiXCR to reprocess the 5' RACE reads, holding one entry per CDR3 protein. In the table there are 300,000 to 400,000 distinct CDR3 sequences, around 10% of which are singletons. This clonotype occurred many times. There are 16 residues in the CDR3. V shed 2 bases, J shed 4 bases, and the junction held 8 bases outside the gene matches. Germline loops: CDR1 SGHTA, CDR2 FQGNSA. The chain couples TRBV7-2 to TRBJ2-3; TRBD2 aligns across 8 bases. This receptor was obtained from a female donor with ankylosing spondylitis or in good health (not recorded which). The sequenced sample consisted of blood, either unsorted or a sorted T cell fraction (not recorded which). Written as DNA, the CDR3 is TGTGCCAGCAGCTTAACCAGCGGGAGTAGCTCAGATACGCAGTATTTT. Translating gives CASSLTSGSSSDTQYF.